Sequencing of this T cell receptor (beta chain) was carried out in a study of T cells in Graves' hyperthyroidism and ophthalmopathy. Study in general: At the time of initial diagnosis and before any treatment, peripheral blood was collected.

Many counts were recorded for this clonotype. This CDR3 is built from 14 residues. Germline lookup yields CDR1 SNHLY and CDR2 FYNNEI. V lost 7 bases and J 1 base, leaving 11 bases between the germline ends. RNA transcripts were the template for amplifying TCR beta CDR3 regions. A set of HTBI primers served as the primers for a first-round RT-PCR of the TCR CDR3. A single record per CDR3 protein comes from TCRdb applying MiXCR to the multiplex PCR reads. The sample has 350,000 to 400,000 distinct CDR3 sequences, approximately 17% seen once. The specimen sequenced was blood. The origin of this receptor is a man aged 18 to 30 with Graves' ophthalmopathy. The J gene is TRBJ1-5, the V gene TRBV2; possible D gene TRBD1, 6 bases. This CDR3 is CASKTGASNQPQHF. The CDR3 coding sequence is TGTGCCAGCAAGACGGGGGCAAGCAATCAGCCCCAGCATTTT.